The next 11 T cell receptor beta chains were all read from a single sample in a study of OX40 agonist ivuxolimab in advanced cancers. The protocol was immunoSEQ multiplex PCR, while the TCRdb copy is restricted to in-frame clones and leaves out a portion. In the table there are fewer than 90,000 clones, 70% to 90% of which are singletons. The source material was CD4+ or CD8+ T cells sorted from blood, sampled in a trial of the OX40 agonist ivuxolimab. These receptors were collected from an adult with an advanced solid tumor such as melanoma, head and neck, liver or kidney cancer.

The chain employs TRBV10-1 and TRBJ2-3, with 14 bases fitting TRBD2. The CDR3 runs 15 residues. V lost 6 bases to trimming and J lost 4 bases; unmatched junction nucleotides: 3. The germline gives CDR1 WNHNN, CDR2 SYGVQD (reference sequence). The DNA for the CDR3 is TGCGCCAGCAGGATGGGACTAGCGGGGGCAGATACGCAGTATTTT. Its protein product is CASRMGLAGADTQYF.

The chain employs TRBV7-8 and TRBJ2-7; no clear D. Deletions cut 5 bases from V and 1 base from J, with 9 bases between. This CDR3 contains 13 residues. Germline V CDR1 and CDR2: SGHVS, FQNEAQ. CDR3 sequence reads: CASSIPVSYEQYF. CDR3 coding DNA: TGTGCCAGCAGCATCCCAGTTTCCTACGAGCAGTACTTC.

The V and J genes are TRBV4-3 and TRBJ1-1; D perhaps matches TRBD1 (5 bases). The CDR3 runs 15 residues. Germline CDR1 and CDR2: LGHNA and YSLEER. V was cut by 0 bases and J by 6 bases, with 14 bases left in between. This CDR3 is CASSQDWGGTAEAFF. The CDR3 coding sequence is TGCGCCAGCAGCCAAGATTGGGGGGGGACTGCTGAAGCTTTCTTT.

In this sample, this clone turned up once. This chain connects TRBV18 to TRBJ2-1; 11 bases match TRBD1. V trimming: 8 bases; J trimming: 4 bases; junction bases outside the gene matches: 13. The CDR3 is made up of 17 amino acids. The germline V gene encodes CDR1 KGHSH and CDR2 LQKENI. CDR3 coding DNA: TGTGCCAGCCGACCGGGACAGGGGGTAGGTTTTTACAATGAGCAGTTCTTC. Protein sequence: CASRPGQGVGFYNEQFF.

The chain employs TRBV4-1 and TRBJ1-2; TRBD1 is a possible D gene (6 bases). Germline lookup yields CDR1 MGHRA and CDR2 YSYEKL. The CDR3 runs to 17 residues. V gave up 3 bases and J gave up 1 base, with 18 bases separating them. CDR3 DNA sequence: TGCGCCAGCAGCCATGAAGGGTTGCAGGGGCGTAACTATGGCTACACCTTC. The encoded protein is CASSHEGLQGRNYGYTF.

The table lists this clone with a count of one. This sequence joins TRBV4-2 and TRBJ1-6, with D maybe TRBD1 (5 bases). CDR3 length equals 13 residues. The germline V and J ends were trimmed by 3 bases and 7 bases, with 7 bases remaining between them. Germline V gene data show CDR1 as LGHNA and CDR2 as YNFKEQ. In nucleotides, the CDR3 is TGTGCCAGCAGCCAGGGGGAGAATTCACCCCTCCACTTT. Its protein is CASSQGENSPLHF.

This chain connects TRBV7-6 to TRBJ1-4, with 9 bases matching TRBD1. Germline CDR1 SGHVS, CDR2 FNYEAQ. J gave up 7 bases and V 3 bases, and 6 bases lay outside the gene matches. This CDR3 comprises 15 residues. The CDR3 bases are TGTGCCAGCAGCTTCGACGGGACAGGGTTTGAAAAACTGTTTTTT. As protein: CASSFDGTGFEKLFF. The complete variable domain, with remaining parts taken from reference TRBV7-6 and TRBJ1-4, reads GAGVSQSPRYKVTKRGQDVALRCDPISGHVSLYWYRQALGQGPEFLTYFNYEAQQDKSGLPNDRFSAERPEGSISTLTIQRTEQRDSAMYRCASSFDGTGFEKLFFGSGTQLSVL.

The gene calls are TRBV4-3 and TRBJ1-2; possibly TRBD1 for D (5 bases). Germline V gene data show CDR1 as LGHNA and CDR2 as YSLEER. Trimming removed 1 base at V and 4 bases at J, with 13 bases between. This CDR3 region has 15 residues. The CDR3 sequence is CASSQVGGVVYGYTF. The CDR3, as DNA: TGCGCCAGCAGCCAAGTGGGAGGGGTAGTCTATGGCTACACCTTC.

The chain has TRBV28 and TRBJ1-1; D possibly corresponds to TRBD1 (5 bases). CDR1 is MDHEN and CDR2 is SYDVKM in the germline V gene. With 6 bases removed from V and 3 bases from J, the gap between germline ends came to 23 bases. The CDR3 is 17 amino acids. CDR3 nucleotides: TGTGCCAGCAGCCTTACCGGGGCGAGGGGACCCTACACTGAAGCTTTCTTT. Amino acids: CASSLTGARGPYTEAFF. The variable domain in full, with the rest retrieved from reference TRBV28 and TRBJ1-1, is DVKVTQSSRYLVKRTGEKVFLECVQDMDHENMFWYRQDPGLGLRLIYFSYDVKMKEKGDIPEGYSVSREKKERFSLILESASTNQTSMYLCASSLTGARGPYTEAFFGQGTRLTVV.

This sequence joins TRBV5-4 and TRBJ2-7, with 13 bases fitting TRBD2. With V trimmed by 3 bases and J by 3 bases, 3 bases remained unmatched. Germline CDR1 reads SGHNT; CDR2 reads YYREEE (reference sequence). This CDR3 is built from 15 residues. Here the CDR3 reads CASSSRTSGGYEQYF. The CDR3 nucleotides read TGTGCCAGCAGCTCTAGGACTAGCGGGGGCTACGAGCAGTACTTC.

As DNA, the CDR3 is TGTGCCAGCAGCTTATACCCGGGACACGGGAGCTCCTATAATTCACCCCTCCACTTT. Protein: CASSLYPGHGSSYNSPLHF. V is TRBV11-2 and J is TRBJ1-6; D may be TRBD1 (6 bases). V lost 2 bases, J lost 0 bases, and 17 bases lay in between. CDR1 SGHAT and CDR2 FQNNGV come from the germline V gene. CDR3 length: 19 amino acids.